This T cell receptor (beta chain) was captured in a study of cytomegalovirus exposure and HLA in healthy donors. PCR used 60 Vbeta primers and 13 Jbeta primers. Sequencing used immunoSEQ multiplex PCR; TCRdb keeps in-frame clones, though not all of them. The sample has approximately 54,000 clones, approximately 82% seen once. The sequence derives from a woman younger than 35 in good health and CMV-seronegative. The sequenced material came from PBMCs.

The CDR3 region is CATSRETGGPGELFF. CDR3 bases: TGTGCCACCAGCAGAGAGACCGGGGGGCCCGGGGAGCTGTTTTTT. J is TRBJ2-2 and V is TRBV15; weak D call: TRBD2 (7 bases). The CDR3 spans 15 residues. The germline gives CDR1 LNHNV, CDR2 YYDKDF (reference sequence). V dropped 0 bases and J dropped 6 bases, with 11 bases sitting between them. Based on the CDR3 plus reference TRBV15 and TRBJ2-2, the full variable domain is DAMVIQNPRYQVTQFGKPVTLSCSQTLNHNVMYWYQQKSSQAPKLLFHYYDKDFNNEADTPDNFQSRRPNTSFCFLDIRSPGLGDTAMYLCATSRETGGPGELFFGEGSRLTVL.